Shown below are 24 T cell receptor beta chains from a single sample sequenced in a study of Tregs in tolerant kidney transplant recipients. Using immunoSEQ multiplex PCR, the repertoire was profiled, and TCRdb retains in-frame clones only, with some absent. This table holds some 80,000 clones, 95% to 98% found once. This specimen was CD4+ T cells from blood, taken before the transplant. All receptors come from a human donor who received a combined kidney and bone marrow transplant.

The rearrangement links TRBV30 to TRBJ1-5; D gene unclear. From germline, CDR1 is GTSNPN and CDR2 SVGIG (reference sequence). The CDR3 totals 13 residues. Trimming removed 1 base from V and 5 bases from J, with 9 bases in between. The DNA for the CDR3 is TGTGCCTGGAGTGGAGCCTTGGATCAGCCCCAGCATTTT. This sequence encodes CAWSGALDQPQHF.

This rearrangement joins TRBV5-5 to TRBJ2-7; 10 bases are shared with TRBD1. Per the germline V gene, CDR1 is SGHKS and CDR2 is YYEKEE (reference sequence). With 0 bases clipped from V and 5 bases from J, the junction kept 5 bases outside the gene matches. CDR3 length: 15 amino acids. CDR3 coding DNA: TGTGCCAGCAGCTTGGTGAGAGGGACAGGGGACGAGCAGTACTTC. Protein: CASSLVRGTGDEQYF.

The V gene is TRBV9, the J gene TRBJ2-1; 7 bases line up with TRBD2. Per the germline V gene, CDR1 is SGDLS and CDR2 is YYNGEE. The length of the CDR3 is 16 residues. V trimming: 0 bases; J trimming: 0 bases; junction bases outside the gene matches: 3. CDR3: CASSVAAGVSYNEQFF. The CDR3 coding sequence is TGTGCCAGCAGCGTAGCGGCGGGAGTCTCCTACAATGAGCAGTTCTTC.

The V call is TRBV29-1, the J call TRBJ1-2; D is possibly TRBD1 (5 bases). Germline CDR1 reads SQVTM; CDR2 reads ANQGSEA. CDR3 length: 16 residues. V shed 7 bases and J shed 8 bases, with 29 bases lying between them. The CDR3 region has the DNA TGCAGCGCCGACGGGTCTCTCTACCTCTCGTGGGGCGGCTACACCTTC. Amino acid sequence: CSADGSLYLSWGGYTF.

The chain recombines TRBV5-4 with TRBJ2-1, with D unclear. The V and J ends lost 1 base and 7 bases respectively, with 9 bases between them. CDR1 is SGHNT and CDR2 is YYREEE in the germline V gene (reference sequence). This CDR3 region has 13 residues. The CDR3 sequence: CASSLSPGNEQFF. In nucleotides, the CDR3 is TGTGCCAGCAGCTTGAGCCCCGGGAATGAGCAGTTCTTC.

The V and J genes are TRBV7-2 and TRBJ2-1, with TRBD2 as a possible D gene (7 bases). The germline V gene has CDR1 SGHTA and CDR2 FQGNSA. The V and J ends lost 3 bases and 7 bases respectively, with 16 bases between them. The CDR3 runs 15 residues. The CDR3 protein is CASSFQGSRGNEQFF. The DNA of the CDR3 is TGTGCCAGCAGCTTTCAGGGGTCGCGGGGGAATGAGCAGTTCTTC.

V and J are TRBV18 and TRBJ1-1; 9 bases are a match to TRBD1. The J segment lost 11 bases and the V segment lost 3 bases, leaving 4 bases of the junction unmatched. The length of the CDR3 is 12 residues. Germline CDR1 is KGHSH and CDR2 is LQKENI. The CDR3 sequence: CASSPGDRVAFF. DNA of the CDR3: TGTGCCAGCTCACCGGGGGACAGGGTGGCTTTCTTT.

The CDR3 sequence: CASSLAGGQFPSPLHF. In nucleotides, the CDR3 is TGTGCCAGCAGCTTAGCAGGGGGACAATTTCCCTCACCCCTCCACTTT. This chain connects TRBV7-2 to TRBJ1-6, with D tentatively TRBD1 (6 bases). The CDR3 consists of 16 residues. Trimming shortened V by 0 bases and J by 10 bases, and 16 bases separated the two germline ends. CDR1 is SGHTA and CDR2 is FQGNSA in the germline V gene.

The chain is built from TRBV15 and TRBJ1-1; 8 bases line up with TRBD1. Losses at the gene ends were 2 bases for V and 9 bases for J; bases not matched to a gene: 8. In germline, CDR1 is LNHNV, CDR2 YYDKDF (reference sequence). The CDR3 runs 14 residues. Here the CDR3 reads CATSRPGDRSKAFF. The CDR3 nucleotides read TGTGCCACCAGCAGACCAGGGGACAGGTCTAAAGCTTTCTTT.

This clone was seen once. The V gene is TRBV5-5, the J gene TRBJ2-3; D might be TRBD1 (6 bases). V was clipped by 2 bases and J by 5 bases, with 12 bases between them. Germline V gene lookup returns CDR1 SGHKS and CDR2 YYEKEE (reference sequence). The CDR3 is 14 amino acids. The CDR3 here is CASSLQGLRDTQYF. The CDR3 coding sequence is TGTGCCAGCAGCTTACAGGGCTTGAGAGATACGCAGTATTTT.

The chain employs TRBV9 and TRBJ2-6, with D possibly being TRBD1 (6 bases). Trimming shortened V by 5 bases and J by 4 bases, and 13 bases separated the two germline ends. Per the germline V gene, CDR1 is SGDLS and CDR2 is YYNGEE. The CDR3 spans 15 residues. CDR3 sequence reads: CASSVQGSGANVLTF. As DNA, the CDR3 is TGTGCCAGCAGTGTACAGGGTAGCGGGGCCAACGTCCTGACTTTC.

The chain employs TRBV13 and TRBJ2-7; D ambiguous. The CDR3 has 13 residues. The ends were cut back, 4 bases at V and 3 bases at J, with 10 bases in the middle. The germline gives CDR1 PRHDT, CDR2 FYEKMQ (reference sequence). CDR3 in amino acids: CASSSGSYYEQYF. The CDR3 DNA is TGTGCCAGCAGCTCAGGATCCTACTACGAGCAGTACTTC.

The chain is built from TRBV5-1 and TRBJ2-7; 8 bases agree with TRBD1. This CDR3 contains 14 residues. J lost 7 bases, V lost 0 bases, and 6 bases had no gene match. Germline CDR1 and CDR2: SGHRS and YFSETQ. The CDR3 here is CASSLGTGLGEQYF. The CDR3 DNA reads TGCGCCAGCAGCTTGGGGACAGGGTTGGGGGAGCAGTACTTC. Full variable domain (remainder filled in from reference TRBV5-1 and TRBJ2-7): KAGVTQTPRYLIKTRGQQVTLSCSPISGHRSVSWYQQTPGQGLQFLFEYFSETQRNKGNFPGRFSGRQFSNSRSEMNVSTLELGDSALYLCASSLGTGLGEQYFGPGTRLTVT.

The chain is built from TRBV5-4 and TRBJ2-5; 10 nucleotides line up with TRBD1. V trimming: 4 bases; J trimming: 5 bases; junction bases outside the gene matches: 5. The length of the CDR3 is 14 residues. The V gene's germline CDR1 is SGHNT and CDR2 YYREEE (reference sequence). CDR3 sequence: CASSPTGGWETQYF. CDR3 nucleotides: TGTGCCAGCAGCCCGACAGGGGGCTGGGAGACCCAGTACTTC.

This clone was observed a single time. The rearrangement links TRBV7-3 to TRBJ2-2; 8 nucleotides line up with TRBD1. The CDR3 loop spans 15 amino acids. CDR1 and CDR2 from the germline V gene are SGHTA and FQGTGA. The J segment lost 1 base and the V segment lost 7 bases, leaving 5 bases of the junction unmatched. As DNA, the CDR3 is TGTGCCAGCAAACGGGGGACAGGGAACACCGGGGAGCTGTTTTTT. The encoded protein is CASKRGTGNTGELFF.

This CDR3 reads CASSQRGARGAGAFF. CDR3 in DNA: TGTGCCAGCAGCCAACGGGGGGCGCGGGGCGCAGGGGCTTTCTTT. The gene calls are TRBV7-8 and TRBJ1-1; D perhaps matches TRBD1 (6 bases). The CDR3 length is 15 residues. V was shortened by 5 bases and J by 11 bases, with 24 bases between the two germline ends. Germline CDR1 reads SGHVS; CDR2 reads FQNEAQ.

The rearrangement links TRBV2 to TRBJ2-3; 7 bases line up with TRBD1. Germline V CDR1 and CDR2: SNHLY, FYNNEI. The CDR3 runs to 13 residues. After removal of 8 bases from V and 1 base from J, the junction contained 3 bases not matched to a gene. The CDR3 region is CASRDSRTDTQYF. CDR3 in DNA: TGTGCCAGCCGGGACAGCCGCACAGATACGCAGTATTTT.

This rearrangement joins TRBV6-1 to TRBJ2-3, with 9 nucleotides matching TRBD2. The germline V gene encodes CDR1 MNHNS and CDR2 SASEGT. The CDR3 has 17 residues. Germline trimming cut 3 bases from V and 5 bases from J; bases unmatched to any gene: 12. This chain's CDR3 is CASSERGGISTLDTQYF. The CDR3 DNA sequence: TGTGCCAGCAGTGAGCGGGGGGGCATTTCCACCCTAGATACGCAGTATTTT.

This chain links TRBV7-8 with TRBJ2-2, with 7 bases that match TRBD2. Germline values: CDR1 SGHVS, CDR2 FQNEAQ. V lost 6 bases and J lost 1; bases outside the gene matches: 5. The CDR3 has 15 residues. This CDR3 is CASRGGRGNTGELFF. The CDR3 nucleotides read TGTGCCAGCAGGGGCGGGAGAGGGAACACCGGGGAGCTGTTTTTT.

The chain uses TRBV7-3 and TRBJ1-2; 8 nucleotides align to TRBD1. The ends lost 1 base at V and 3 bases at J; junction bases unmatched: 4. Germline values: CDR1 SGHTA, CDR2 FQGTGA. The CDR3 is made up of 15 amino acids. CDR3 nucleotides: TGTGCCAGCAGCTTAATTCCAGGGGGCGACTATGGCTACACCTTC. Translating it yields CASSLIPGGDYGYTF. The full variable domain, rest sourced from reference TRBV7-3 and TRBJ1-2, is GAGVSQTPSNKVTEKGKYVELRCDPISGHTALYWYRQSLGQGPEFLIYFQGTGAADDSGLPNDRFFAVRPEGSVSTLKIQRTERGDSAVYLCASSLIPGGDYGYTFGSGTRLTVV.

The chain has TRBV5-1 and TRBJ2-2; D perhaps matches TRBD1 (6 bases). This CDR3 has 16 residues. V lost 4 bases and J 1 base, leaving 14 bases between the germline ends. CDR1 and CDR2 (germline): SGHRS, YFSETQ. Here the CDR3 reads CASSTLQGVNTGELFF. CDR3 DNA: TGCGCCAGCAGCACCCTACAGGGAGTGAACACCGGGGAGCTGTTTTTT.

The chain has TRBV19 and TRBJ1-2; D possibly corresponds to TRBD1 (6 bases). Germline CDR1 is LNHDA and CDR2 is SQIVND (reference sequence). V was cut by 7 bases and J by 3 bases, with 21 bases left in between. The CDR3 sequence is 16 residues long. The CDR3 loop reads CASTPDRSGPYYGYTF. The CDR3 DNA sequence: TGTGCCAGTACCCCAGACAGGTCCGGCCCCTACTATGGCTACACCTTC.

The chain carries TRBV30 and TRBJ1-1; D might be TRBD1 (5 bases). This CDR3 is built from 14 residues. V shed 2 bases and J shed 1 base, with 11 bases lying between them. Germline CDR1 GTSNPN, CDR2 SVGIG (reference sequence). The CDR3, as DNA: TGTGCCTGGAGTAAAAGGACACAGAACACTGAAGCTTTCTTT. Encoded protein: CAWSKRTQNTEAFF.

This clone was recorded only once. The CDR3 DNA follows: TGTGCCAGCAACAGCGAGGGAAGAGAGACCCAGTACTTC. It translates to CASNSEGRETQYF. The chain is built from TRBV5-4 and TRBJ2-5; tentative D call: TRBD2 (5 bases). Germline assignment: CDR1 SGHNT and CDR2 YYREEE (reference sequence). V was pared by 6 bases and J by 4 bases, with 13 bases between. The CDR3 has 13 residues.